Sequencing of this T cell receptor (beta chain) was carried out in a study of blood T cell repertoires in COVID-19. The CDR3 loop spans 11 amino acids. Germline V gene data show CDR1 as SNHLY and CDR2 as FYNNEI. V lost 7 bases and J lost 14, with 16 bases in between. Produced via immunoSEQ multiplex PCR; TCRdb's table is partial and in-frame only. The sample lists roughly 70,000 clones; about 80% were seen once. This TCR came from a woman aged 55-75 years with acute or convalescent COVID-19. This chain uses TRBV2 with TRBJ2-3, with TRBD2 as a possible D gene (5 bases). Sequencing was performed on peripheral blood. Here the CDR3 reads CASNERQRPYF. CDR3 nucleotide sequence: TGTGCCAGCAATGAGAGGCAGCGGCCGTATTTT.